One and the same sample provided the 8 T cell receptor beta chains below, sequenced in a study of CD8 T cells in ankylosing spondylitis. TCRdb passed the 5' RACE reads through MiXCR, listing each CDR3 protein once. In the table there are more than 300,000 distinct CDR3 sequences, roughly 12% of which are singletons. Sequencing was done on a sample of blood, either unsorted or a sorted T cell fraction (not recorded which). All receptors come from a female donor with ankylosing spondylitis or in good health (not recorded which).

This clonotype was detected ten times or more. The gene calls are TRBV20-1 and TRBJ2-5, with 10 nucleotides matching TRBD1. Germline CDR1 and CDR2: DFQATT and SNEGSKA (reference sequence). The CDR3 length is 14 residues. V lost 6 bases to trimming and J lost 4 bases; unmatched junction nucleotides: 8. As DNA, the CDR3 is TGCAGTGCGTGGGACAGGGGAGTAGGAGAGACCCAGTACTTC. It specifies CSAWDRGVGETQYF.

This clonotype was counted many times. The chain has TRBV20-1 and TRBJ2-1, with TRBD2 matching 12 bases. The germline V gene has CDR1 DFQATT and CDR2 SNEGSKA (reference sequence). This CDR3 is built from 14 residues. Trimming at V came to 6 bases and at J to 1 base, leaving 1 base not matched to a gene. The CDR3 bases are TGCAGTGCCGGGACTAGCGGGTCCTACAATGAGCAGTTCTTC. Residues: CSAGTSGSYNEQFF.

This clonotype appeared a few times. The CDR3 here is CASSPRTGALGGELFF. The CDR3 coding sequence is TGTGCCAGCAGCCCTCGGACAGGGGCGTTGGGCGGGGAGCTGTTTTTT. The rearrangement links TRBV9 to TRBJ2-2, with 9 bases that match TRBD1. The CDR3 contains 16 residues. Trimming at V came to 4 bases and at J to 7 bases, leaving 11 bases not matched to a gene. Germline V gene sequence: CDR1 SGDLS, CDR2 YYNGEE.

There are many counts of this clonotype. This chain connects TRBV5-1 to TRBJ2-4; TRBD1 matches 8 bases. Germline loops: CDR1 SGHRS, CDR2 YFSETQ. With 4 bases clipped from V and 6 bases from J, the junction kept 6 bases outside the gene matches. This CDR3 spans 14 amino acids. This chain's CDR3 is CASSLGQGRNIQYF. The CDR3 region has the DNA TGCGCCAGCAGCCTAGGACAGGGAAGAAACATTCAGTACTTC.

There are many counts of this clonotype. A read error may account for a junction end that differs from germline. V gene TRBV5-1 combines with J gene TRBJ2-7; D not resolved. This CDR3 has 13 amino acids. CDR1 SGHRS and CDR2 YFSETQ come from the germline V gene. CDR3 sequence: CASKGETSYEQYF. The CDR3, as DNA: TGCGCTAGCAAAGGCGAGACCTCCTACGAGCAGTACTTC.

This clonotype was observed many times. V and J are TRBV29-1 and TRBJ2-5; tentatively, D is TRBD1 (6 bases). The CDR3 covers 12 residues. Germline lookup yields CDR1 SQVTM and CDR2 ANQGSEA. Deletions cut 5 bases from V and 0 bases from J, with 7 bases between. The CDR3 coding sequence is TGCAGCGTTAGACAGGACCAAGAGACCCAGTACTTC. Translating it yields CSVRQDQETQYF.

This clonotype was counted ten times or more. The junction and the germline gene differ at one end; a read error may be behind it. The chain couples TRBV5-1 to TRBJ1-2; possibly TRBD1 for D (6 bases). The CDR3 spans 15 residues. The germline V gene has CDR1 SGHRS and CDR2 YFSETQ. Written as DNA, the CDR3 is TGCGCCAGCAGTTTGGACGGGGGCTCCCCCTATGGCTACACCTTC. This gives the protein CASSLDGGSPYGYTF.

This clonotype showed up many times. The chain carries TRBV7-8 and TRBJ2-1; D tentatively reads TRBD1 or TRBD2 (5 bases each). The CDR3 totals 14 residues. Germline V gives CDR1 SGHVS, CDR2 FQNEAQ. The V gene lost 5 bases and the J gene lost 3 bases, with 11 bases spanning the gap. The CDR3 sequence is CASSHRDGYNEQFF. The DNA of the CDR3 is TGTGCCAGCAGCCATCGGGACGGCTACAATGAGCAGTTCTTC.